One T cell receptor (beta chain) is described in this entry. Germline-derived CDR1 and CDR2 are SGHDT and YYEEEE. Trimming left V 3 bases short and J 8 bases short, with 9 bases between. CDR3 length: 13 residues. The record originates from a study of blood T cell repertoires in COVID-19. Study information: The United States, Italy and Spain were the sources of the acute and convalescent COVID-19 samples. Sources were T cells, B-cell-depleted T cells, or PBMCs; the material itself was cDNA or gDNA.

Per the original methods: Amplification of reference gene primers was used by the study to estimate nucleated cell counts. TCRdb keeps only in-frame clones here, not all; method: immunoSEQ multiplex PCR. V, J and clone size were drawn from that table, and D and trimming were deduced from the DNA. Of roughly 220,000 clones in the sample, about nine tenths were seen once. The chain uses TRBV5-6 and TRBJ1-6; possibly TRBD1 for D (5 bases). The receptor comes from an elderly man with acute or convalescent COVID-19. Sample: peripheral blood. CDR3 nucleotide sequence: TGTGCCAGCAGCTACACAGGCGATTCACCCCTCCACTTT. It yields the protein CASSYTGDSPLHF. The full variable domain, in which reference TRBV5-6 and TRBJ1-6 provide the parts outside the CDR3, is DAGVTQSPTHLIKTRGQQVTLRCSPKSGHDTVSWYQQALGQGPQFIFQYYEEEERQRGNFPDRFSGHQFPNYSSELNVNALLLGDSALYLCASSYTGDSPLHFGNGTRLTVT.